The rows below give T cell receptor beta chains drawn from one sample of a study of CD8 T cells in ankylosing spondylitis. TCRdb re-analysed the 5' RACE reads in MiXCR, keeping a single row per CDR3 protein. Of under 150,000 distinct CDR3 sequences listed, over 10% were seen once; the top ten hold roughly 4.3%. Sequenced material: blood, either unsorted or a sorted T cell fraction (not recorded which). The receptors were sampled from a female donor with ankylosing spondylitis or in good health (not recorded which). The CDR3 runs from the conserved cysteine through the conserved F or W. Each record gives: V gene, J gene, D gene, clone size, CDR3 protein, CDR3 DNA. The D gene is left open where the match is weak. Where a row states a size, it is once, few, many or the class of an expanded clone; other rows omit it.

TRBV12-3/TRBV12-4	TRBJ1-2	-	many	CASSRETYGYTF	TGTGCCAGCAGCAGAGAAACCTATGGCTACACCTTC
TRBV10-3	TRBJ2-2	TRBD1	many	CATRQGSTTNTGELFF	TGTGCCACCCGACAGGGATCAACCACCAACACCGGGGAGCTGTTTTTT
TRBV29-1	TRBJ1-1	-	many	CSVLATSGRTEAFF	TGCAGCGTCCTAGCGACAAGCGGGCGCACTGAAGCTTTCTTT
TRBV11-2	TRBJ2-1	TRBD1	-	CASSGPGTGGYNEQFF	TGTGCCAGCAGCGGGCCCGGGACAGGGGGTTACAATGAGCAGTTCTTC
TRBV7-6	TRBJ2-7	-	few	CASSSLPSSYEQYF	TGTGCCAGCAGCTCGCTACCGAGCTCCTACGAGCAGTACTTC
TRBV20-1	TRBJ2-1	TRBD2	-	CSATPSGGAGNEQFF	TGCAGTGCTACCCCTAGCGGGGGGGCCGGGAATGAGCAGTTCTTC
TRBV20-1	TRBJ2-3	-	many	CSARKAGTTDTQYF	TGCAGTGCTAGAAAAGCGGGGACAACAGATACGCAGTATTTT
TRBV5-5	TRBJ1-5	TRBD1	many	CASSFSRGNQPQHF	TGTGCCAGCAGCTTCTCCAGGGGGAATCAGCCCCAGCATTTT
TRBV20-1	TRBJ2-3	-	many	CSARGGGADTQYF	TGCAGTGCTAGGGGGGGAGGAGCAGATACGCAGTATTTT
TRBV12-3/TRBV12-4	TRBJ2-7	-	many	CASRDPPYEQYF	TGTGCCAGCAGGGACCCCCCCTACGAGCAGTACTTC
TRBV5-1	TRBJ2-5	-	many	CASRPDGVETQYF	TGCGCCAGCAGACCCGACGGGGTAGAGACCCAGTACTTC
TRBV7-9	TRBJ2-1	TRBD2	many	CASTVLAGSSYNEQFF	TGTGCCAGCACTGTACTAGCGGGGAGCTCCTACAATGAGCAGTTCTTC
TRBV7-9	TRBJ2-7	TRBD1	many	CASSFYGQGYEQYF	TGTGCCAGCAGCTTTTACGGACAGGGGTACGAGCAGTACTTC
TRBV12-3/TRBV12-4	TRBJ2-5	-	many	CASNSDQETQYF	TGTGCCAGCAACTCGGACCAAGAGACCCAGTACTTC
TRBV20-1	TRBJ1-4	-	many	CSARPHGEKLFF	TGCAGTGCTAGACCACATGGGGAAAAACTGTTTTTT
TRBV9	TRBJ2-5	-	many	CASSGGFWRETQYF	TGTGCCAGCAGCGGGGGTTTTTGGAGAGAGACCCAGTACTTC
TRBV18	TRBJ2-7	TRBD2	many	CASSPSGGGYEQYF	TGTGCCAGCTCACCATCGGGGGGAGGCTACGAGCAGTACTTC
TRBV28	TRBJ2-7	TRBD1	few	CASHDRGEQYF	TGTGCCAGCCACGACAGGGGGGAGCAGTACTTC
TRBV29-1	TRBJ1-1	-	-	CSVDEPQGTRNAEAFF	TGCAGCGTTGACGAGCCCCAGGGGACGAGGAACGCTGAAGCTTTCTTT
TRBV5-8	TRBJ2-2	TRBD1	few	CASSHRDRVSGELFF	TGTGCCAGCAGCCACCGGGACAGGGTGTCCGGGGAGCTGTTTTTT
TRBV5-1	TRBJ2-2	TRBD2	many	CASSLEAGAGELFF	TGCGCCAGCAGCTTGGAGGCGGGAGCCGGGGAGCTGTTTTTT
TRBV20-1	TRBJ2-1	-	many	CSARDGGGSYNEQFF	TGCAGTGCTAGAGATGGAGGGGGCTCCTACAATGAGCAGTTCTTC
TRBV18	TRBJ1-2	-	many	CASSPDRVGAYGYTF	TGTGCCAGCTCACCGGATCGGGTGGGTGCCTATGGCTACACCTTC
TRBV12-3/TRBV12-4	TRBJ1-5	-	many	CASSLWEGQPQHF	TGTGCCAGCAGTTTATGGGAAGGTCAGCCCCAGCATTTT
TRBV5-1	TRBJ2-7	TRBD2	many	CASSLGASGTNEQYF	TGCGCCAGCAGCTTGGGTGCTAGCGGGACAAACGAGCAGTACTTC
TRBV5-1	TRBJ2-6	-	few	CASSLGSGSPRSGANVLTF	TGCGCCAGCAGCTTGGGTTCGGGGTCACCTCGCTCTGGGGCCAACGTCCTGACTTTC
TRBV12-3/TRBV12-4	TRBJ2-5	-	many	CASSWGGSLETQYF	TGTGCCAGCTCGTGGGGAGGTAGCCTGGAGACCCAGTACTTC
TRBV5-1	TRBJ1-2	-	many	CASRWTSQQDYGYTF	TGCGCCAGCAGGTGGACGTCGCAGCAAGACTATGGCTACACCTTC
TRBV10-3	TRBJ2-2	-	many	CAITSVPFTGILNTGELFF	TGTGCCATCACCTCTGTACCCTTTACAGGAATACTTAACACCGGGGAGCTGTTTTTT
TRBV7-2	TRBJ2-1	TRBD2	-	CASSLSSGGAGEQFF	TGTGCCAGCAGCTTAAGTAGCGGGGGGGCCGGTGAGCAGTTCTTC